Below are 26 T cell receptor beta chains sequenced from a single sample in a study of T cells in Graves' hyperthyroidism and ophthalmopathy. There were TCR beta CDR3 regions amplified from RNA transcripts. RT-PCR in the first round (using the HTBI primer set) targeted the TCR CDR3. TCRdb re-called the multiplex PCR reads with MiXCR, one entry per CDR3 protein. Here the sample spans about 360,000 distinct CDR3 sequences, about 13% being singletons. The sequenced sample was blood. Receptors originate from a woman aged 18-35 years with Graves' hyperthyroidism.

At least ten counts were recorded for this clonotype. V gene TRBV12-3 or TRBV12-4 combines with J gene TRBJ1-5, with a weak D call TRBD1 (6 bases). The V end was cut by 6 bases, the J end by 5 bases, with 14 bases between. CDR3 size: 14 residues. In DNA, the CDR3 is TGTGCCAGCAGCAGAACAGGGCGAGATCAGCCCCAGCATTTT. As protein: CASSRTGRDQPQHF.

Many counts were recorded for this clonotype. The genes are TRBV7-8 and TRBJ2-7; 9 nucleotides agree with TRBD1. Germline CDR1 SGHVS, CDR2 FQNEAQ. Germline trimming cut 5 bases from V and 2 bases from J; bases unmatched to any gene: 10. The CDR3 runs 16 residues. The CDR3 DNA is TGTGCCAGCAGCATATCCGGGACAGGGTCGACCTACGAGCAGTACTTC. Its protein is CASSISGTGSTYEQYF.

This clonotype has at least ten counts. The rearrangement uses TRBV12-3 or TRBV12-4 and TRBJ2-1; 9 bases map to TRBD2. After removal of 3 bases from V and 5 bases from J, the junction contained 5 bases not matched to a gene. This CDR3 comprises 15 residues. The CDR3 here is CASSLASGTHNEQFF. The CDR3 bases are TGTGCCAGCAGTTTGGCTAGCGGGACCCACAATGAGCAGTTCTTC.

Many counts were recorded for this clonotype. The chain is built from TRBV11-1 and TRBJ1-4, with D maybe TRBD1 (5 bases). Germline V lookup: CDR1 SGHAT, CDR2 FQDESV (reference sequence). The CDR3 covers 15 residues. V dropped 3 bases and J dropped 11 bases, with 19 bases sitting between them. DNA for the CDR3: TGTGCCAGCAGCTTGGGGACGGACGCAGACGTGAAACTGTTTTTT. The encoded protein is CASSLGTDADVKLFF.

This clonotype showed up many times. The chain joins TRBV12-3 or TRBV12-4 to TRBJ1-1; the D is unclear. This CDR3 region has 14 residues. V shed 3 bases and J shed 0 bases, with 8 bases lying between them. CDR3 nucleotide sequence: TGTGCCAGCAGTTTTCACCGGGTGAACACTGAAGCTTTCTTT. Translation gives CASSFHRVNTEAFF.

The chain is built from TRBV20-1 and TRBJ1-5; TRBD1 aligns across 8 bases. The trim removed 5 bases at V and 0 bases at J, leaving 6 bases unmatched. Germline lookup yields CDR1 DFQATT and CDR2 SNEGSKA (reference sequence). CDR3 length: 15 amino acids. The CDR3 coding sequence is TGCAGTGCTGCAGGGGGCAAGACTAGCAATCAGCCCCAGCATTTT. Protein product: CSAAGGKTSNQPQHF.

Note on this clonotype: Germline is not matched at one junction end, which may reflect a read error. The V call is TRBV7-2, the J call TRBJ1-4; weak D call: TRBD1 (6 bases). Germline V gives CDR1 SGHTA, CDR2 FQGNSA. The CDR3 spans 15 residues. The CDR3 DNA is TGTGCCGGCAGCCCCGTGGGGGCTTCTAATGAAAAACTGTTTTTT. This encodes CAGSPVGASNEKLFF.

This clonotype came up a few times. The chain couples TRBV11-2 to TRBJ2-2; TRBD1 aligns across 8 bases. The CDR3 runs to 14 residues. Germline CDR1 is SGHAT and CDR2 is FQNNGV. The V segment lost 5 bases and the J segment 6 bases; nucleotides outside the gene matches: 5. The CDR3 here is CASSQGQGSGELFF. In nucleotides, the CDR3 is TGTGCCAGCAGCCAAGGACAGGGTTCCGGGGAGCTGTTTTTT.

The table lists this clonotype with a few counts. V and J are TRBV28 and TRBJ2-1; 8 bases are shared with TRBD2. CDR3 size: 14 residues. Germline CDR1 and CDR2: MDHEN and SYDVKM. After removal of 3 bases from V and 5 bases from J, the junction contained 3 bases not matched to a gene. The CDR3 loop is CASSFSGGNNEQFF. The CDR3 DNA sequence: TGTGCCAGCAGTTTTTCGGGGGGGAACAATGAGCAGTTCTTC. Full variable domain (missing parts from reference TRBV28 and TRBJ2-1): DVKVTQSSRYLVKRTGEKVFLECVQDMDHENMFWYRQDPGLGLRLIYFSYDVKMKEKGDIPEGYSVSREKKERFSLILESASTNQTSMYLCASSFSGGNNEQFFGPGTRLTVL.

This clonotype was picked up a small number of times. The chain carries TRBV29-1 and TRBJ2-3, with TRBD2 matching 13 bases. This CDR3 is built from 14 residues. The V gene's germline CDR1 is SQVTM and CDR2 ANQGSEA. After removal of 8 bases from V and 6 bases from J, the junction contained 8 bases not matched to a gene. The CDR3 nucleotides read TGCAGCTTCGGACTAGCGGGAGACCCGGATACGCAGTATTTT. Its protein is CSFGLAGDPDTQYF.

In this sample, this clonotype turned up many times. The rearrangement links TRBV28 to TRBJ1-1; weak D call: TRBD1 (5 bases). The CDR3 is made up of 13 amino acids. Trimming shortened V by 6 bases and J by 3 bases, and 11 bases separated the two germline ends. From germline, CDR1 is MDHEN and CDR2 SYDVKM. Here the CDR3 DNA reads TGTGCCAGCAGACGGGGGGTAGACACTGAAGCTTTCTTT. It translates to CASRRGVDTEAFF.

The chain links TRBV20-1 to TRBJ1-5; D unresolved. V was cut by 3 bases and J by 6 bases, with 12 bases left in between. CDR1 DFQATT and CDR2 SNEGSKA come from the germline V gene (reference sequence). This CDR3 has 13 amino acids. CDR3 in amino acids: CSARVGWGQPQHF. CDR3 DNA sequence: TGCAGTGCTAGGGTGGGGTGGGGTCAGCCCCAGCATTTT.

This chain links TRBV6-5 with TRBJ2-3, with a possible D match to TRBD2 (5 bases). The length of the CDR3 is 14 residues. Trimming took 4 bases from V and 2 from J, leaving 10 bases between them. Germline CDR1 MNHEY, CDR2 SVGAGI. The CDR3 protein is CASSSAGDTDTQYF. CDR3 nucleotide sequence: TGTGCCAGCAGTTCGGCCGGGGACACAGATACGCAGTATTTT.

Worth noting for this clonotype: Given a much more abundant clone one base away, this may be a read error. The chain couples TRBV13 to TRBJ2-7; D ambiguous. The tail of the sequence fits TRBJ2-1 better, so the J call may be wrong. Germline V lookup: CDR1 PRHDT, CDR2 FYEKMQ (reference sequence). There are 13 residues in the CDR3. The CDR3: CASTGGSSYEQFF. Written as DNA, the CDR3 is TGTGCCAGCACCGGCGGCTCATCCTACGAGCAGTTCTTC.

This clonotype was counted between two and nine times. The chain links TRBV27 to TRBJ1-4; tentatively, D is TRBD1 (5 bases). CDR3 length: 14 amino acids. V was clipped by 2 bases and J by 8 bases, with 12 bases between them. CDR1 and CDR2 (germline): MNHEY, SMNVEV (reference sequence). CDR3 amino acids: CASSLIGAEEKLFF. As DNA, the CDR3 is TGTGCCAGCAGTTTAATAGGGGCGGAGGAAAAACTGTTTTTT.

This clonotype was seen repeatedly, ten times or more. The chain links TRBV6-1 to TRBJ1-1; TRBD1 is a possible D gene (5 bases). Germline lookup yields CDR1 MNHNS and CDR2 SASEGT. The ends were cut back, 8 bases at V and 0 bases at J, with 7 bases in the middle. The CDR3 has 12 residues. The CDR3 DNA is TGTGCCAGCGGGACCGTGAACACTGAAGCTTTCTTT. Translated: CASGTVNTEAFF.

This clonotype was counted ten times or more. The chain combines TRBV29-1 with TRBJ1-2; D possibly corresponds to TRBD1 (6 bases). Germline loops: CDR1 SQVTM, CDR2 ANQGSEA. Deletions cut 6 bases from V and 0 bases from J, with 17 bases between. There are 15 residues in the CDR3. The CDR3 nucleotides are TGCAGCGTCGGACAGAGCGTCCGAGCTAACTATGGCTACACCTTC. Amino acid sequence: CSVGQSVRANYGYTF.

This clonotype was recorded at least ten times. The chain joins TRBV28 to TRBJ1-4, with 9 bases matching TRBD1. This CDR3 region has 15 residues. CDR1 and CDR2 from the germline V gene are MDHEN and SYDVKM. Trimming removed 5 bases from V and 8 bases from J; junction bases left unmatched: 9. In DNA form, the CDR3 reads TGTGCCAGCAGTGCCTACAGGGGGCTTGAGGAAAAACTGTTTTTT. Its protein product is CASSAYRGLEEKLFF.

The chain has TRBV4-1 and TRBJ1-2; weak D call: TRBD1 (5 bases). The CDR3 is made up of 18 amino acids. Per the germline V gene, CDR1 is MGHRA and CDR2 is YSYEKL. V was cut by 5 bases and J by 2 bases, with 24 bases left in between. CDR3: CASSSVLIFVAGNYGYTF. The CDR3 nucleotides are TGCGCCAGCAGCTCGGTTCTCATATTCGTTGCAGGGAACTATGGCTACACCTTC.

The rearrangement links TRBV6-1 to TRBJ2-7; 7 positions agree with TRBD1. V lost 6 bases to trimming and J lost 2 bases; unmatched junction nucleotides: 10. In germline, CDR1 is MNHNS, CDR2 SASEGT. The CDR3 is 15 residues long. CDR3 amino acids: CASSAGTAPTYEQYF. DNA of the CDR3: TGTGCCAGCAGCGCAGGGACAGCCCCAACCTACGAGCAGTACTTC.

This clonotype was recorded at least ten times. The genes are TRBV18 and TRBJ2-1; TRBD2 matches 7 bases. Trimming took 2 bases from V and 0 from J; bases not matched to a gene: 13. The V gene's germline CDR1 is KGHSH and CDR2 LQKENI. There are 19 residues in the CDR3. CDR3 in amino acids: CASSPSRSLAVSSYNEQFF. The CDR3 DNA reads as TGTGCCAGCTCACCAAGCCGGTCCCTAGCGGTGTCCTCCTACAATGAGCAGTTCTTC. Variable domain in full (rest from reference TRBV18 and TRBJ2-1): NAGVMQNPRHLVRRRGQEARLRCSPMKGHSHVYWYRQLPEEGLKFMVYLQKENIIDESGMPKERFSAEFPKEGPSILRIQQVVRGDSAAYFCASSPSRSLAVSSYNEQFFGPGTRLTVL.

The chain links TRBV4-1 to TRBJ1-4; 7 bases line up with TRBD1. The J segment lost 5 bases and the V segment lost 4 bases, leaving 10 bases of the junction unmatched. The CDR3 is made up of 16 amino acids. Germline V gene lookup returns CDR1 MGHRA and CDR2 YSYEKL. The CDR3, as DNA: TGCGCCAGCAGCCGCTCCCCGGGACAGACAAATGAAAAACTGTTTTTT. This gives the protein CASSRSPGQTNEKLFF.

In its sample, this clonotype was seen many times. The V call is TRBV28, the J call TRBJ2-5, with 7 bases lining up with TRBD1. CDR1 and CDR2 (germline): MDHEN, SYDVKM. The CDR3 has 18 amino acids. The V segment lost 5 bases and the J segment 2 bases; nucleotides outside the gene matches: 17. The CDR3 DNA reads TGTGCCAGCAGTATCAATACGGGACAGCTCACAGCTCAAGAGACCCAGTACTTC. This gives the protein CASSINTGQLTAQETQYF.

As for this clonotype: Possible read error: a much larger clone is one base away. V gene TRBV6-1 combines with J gene TRBJ2-4; D remains ambiguous. V was clipped by 2 bases and J by 0 bases, with 11 bases between them. CDR3 length: 16 amino acids. CDR1 is MNHNS, CDR2 SASEGT, per germline. The CDR3 spells CASSELGRLAKNIQYF. DNA for the CDR3: TGTGCCAGCAGTGAACTGGGTAGGCTAGCCAAAAACATTCAGTACTTC.

This clonotype was seen at least ten times. V usage is TRBV5-1 and J usage is TRBJ2-3, with TRBD2 identical over 8 bases. CDR3 length: 17 residues. CDR1 is SGHRS, CDR2 YFSETQ, per germline. Unmatched junction bases numbered 8, after V lost 0 bases and J lost 2 bases. This CDR3 reads CASSLAAGGTSTDTQYF. DNA of the CDR3: TGCGCCAGCAGCTTGGCCGCGGGAGGTACCTCCACAGATACGCAGTATTTT.

This clonotype has ten or more counts. V and J are TRBV7-2 and TRBJ2-3; no clear D. Per germline, CDR1 SGHTA and CDR2 FQGNSA. Trimming removed 0 bases at V and 2 bases at J, with 18 bases between. The CDR3 runs 18 residues. The CDR3: CASSLAPAPNPFTDTQYF. CDR3 DNA: TGTGCCAGCAGCTTAGCGCCGGCCCCGAACCCATTCACAGATACGCAGTATTTT.